This T cell receptor beta chain was identified in a study of human T cells and chemical hapten exposure. Whole blood, unfractionated, served as the material for total RNA extraction. What the library attached to individual cDNA molecules were unique molecular identifiers. TCRdb re-called the 5' RACE reads with MiXCR, one entry per CDR3 protein. The top ten clones hold 1.2% to 1.5% of a sample with 120,000 to 150,000 distinct CDR3 sequences, roughly 4% of them seen once. Study-wide points: Once DPC sensitization occurred, TCRs above 1 in 1000 frequency showed no change.

This clonotype was counted ten times or more. Its antigen is not known. The receptor comes from a female donor in good health.

The CDR3 region has the DNA TGCGCCAGCAGCGTACGGGGGCCTAATGAAAAACTGTTTTTT. Amino acids: CASSVRGPNEKLFF. The chain links TRBV5-1 to TRBJ1-4; D is perhaps TRBD1 (6 bases). Germline V gene data show CDR1 as SGHRS and CDR2 as YFSETQ. Trimming removed 4 bases at V and 3 bases at J, with 10 bases between. This CDR3 spans 14 amino acids.